These 14 T cell receptor beta chains were all obtained from the same sample, sequenced in a study of metastatic and nonmetastatic thyroid tumors. Patients underwent thyroid surgery, and none had received any treatment before it. With MiXCR, TCRdb reprocessed the PCR reads. Of about 20,000 clones in the sample, less than 45% are singletons; the top ten hold roughly 20%. Sample: blood. The receptors originated from a male donor with papillary thyroid cancer or a benign thyroid nodule (not recorded which). Some clones in this sample may be carry-over from other donors' samples.

J is TRBJ2-7 and V is TRBV5-1; 7 bases agree with TRBD1. The V gene's germline CDR1 is SGHRS and CDR2 YFSETQ. The CDR3 runs 15 residues. With V trimmed by 0 bases and J by 2 bases, 5 bases remained unmatched. This chain's CDR3 is CASSLDRGGPYEQYF. The CDR3 DNA reads TGCGCCAGCAGCTTGGACAGGGGCGGACCCTACGAGCAGTACTTC.

The rearrangement uses TRBV6-1 and TRBJ1-2; D is ambiguous. Germline CDR1 and CDR2: MNHNS and SASEGT. V was cut by 8 bases and J by 0 bases, with 7 bases left in between. The CDR3 is made up of 12 amino acids. This CDR3 is CASGEANYGYTF. The CDR3 bases are TGTGCCAGCGGGGAAGCTAACTATGGCTACACCTTC.

This clone showed up just a few times. CDR3 loop: CASSRGTAQADAEAFF. CDR3 nucleotide sequence: TGTGCCAGCTCACGGGGGACAGCTCAGGCGGATGCTGAAGCTTTCTTT. The chain joins TRBV18 to TRBJ1-1, with 7 bases fitting TRBD1. Germline CDR1 KGHSH, CDR2 LQKENI. With V trimmed by 4 bases and J by 6 bases, 14 bases remained unmatched. There are 16 residues in the CDR3. The full variable domain, rest sourced from reference TRBV18 and TRBJ1-1, is NAGVMQNPRHLVRRRGQEARLRCSPMKGHSHVYWYRQLPEEGLKFMVYLQKENIIDESGMPKERFSAEFPKEGPSILRIQQVVRGDSAAYFCASSRGTAQADAEAFFGQGTRLTVV.

This clone showed up just a few times. The chain links TRBV12-5 to TRBJ2-7, with D unclear. Trimming cost V 3 bases and J 4 bases, with 7 bases left between them. This CDR3 comprises 12 residues. Germline CDR1 and CDR2: LGHNT and FRNRAP. The chain's CDR3 is CASGFTVYEQYF. The CDR3 DNA sequence: TGTGCTAGTGGTTTCACGGTGTACGAGCAGTACTTC.

DNA for the CDR3: TGTGCCAGCAGCCAAGGGGCGGGAGGAGTCCCCGATACGCAGTATTTT. Its translation: CASSQGAGGVPDTQYF. The J gene is TRBJ2-3, the V gene TRBV4-2; 8 bases align to TRBD2. This CDR3 has 16 residues. Germline V gives CDR1 LGHNA, CDR2 YNFKEQ. V lost 1 base, J lost 6 bases, and 9 bases stayed unmatched.

The chain joins TRBV7-3 to TRBJ2-3; 9 positions agree with TRBD2. CDR1 is SGHTA, CDR2 FQGTGA, per germline. The CDR3 length is 16 residues. V lost 6 bases to trimming and J lost 5 bases; unmatched junction nucleotides: 12. The CDR3 sequence is CASRSLAGGPLDTQYF. CDR3 nucleotides: TGTGCCAGCAGGTCACTCGCGGGAGGGCCGTTAGATACGCAGTATTTT.

There are many counts of this clone. The chain employs TRBV28 and TRBJ2-7; D gene unclear. Looked up from germline, CDR1 is MDHEN and CDR2 is SYDVKM. CDR3 length: 13 residues. Trimming removed 6 bases from V and 4 bases from J, with 13 bases in between. As DNA, the CDR3 is TGTGCCAGCAGCCCCCTCTCCGGTTACGAGCAGTACTTC. Its protein is CASSPLSGYEQYF.

V gene TRBV3-1 combines with J gene TRBJ2-7, with D perhaps being TRBD1 or TRBD2 (5 bases each). The CDR3 extends over 14 amino acids. CDR1 LGHDT and CDR2 YNNKEL come from the germline V gene (reference sequence). Between the trimmed V and J ends, which lost 1 base and 3 bases, there was a span of 10 bases. CDR3 DNA: TGTGCCAGCAGCCAAGGGCAGGGAGACTACGAGCAGTACTTC. Translation gives CASSQGQGDYEQYF.

The chain links TRBV11-1 to TRBJ2-7; D perhaps matches TRBD2 (6 bases). Trimming left V 1 base short and J 6 bases short, with 22 bases between. The CDR3 contains 17 residues. CDR1 is SGHAT, CDR2 FQDESV, per germline (reference sequence). The CDR3 sequence: CASSLEAGQYFHGEQYF. The CDR3 bases are TGTGCCAGCAGCTTAGAGGCGGGGCAGTACTTTCATGGCGAGCAGTACTTC. The full variable domain, in which reference TRBV11-1 and TRBJ2-7 provide the parts outside the CDR3, is EAEVAQSPRYKITEKSQAVAFWCDPISGHATLYWYRQILGQGPELLVQFQDESVVDDSQLPKDRFSAERLKGVDSTLKIQPAELGDSAMYLCASSLEAGQYFHGEQYFGPGTRLTVT.

This clone is labeled as large. The V gene is TRBV30, the J gene TRBJ1-1; no definite D call. There are 16 residues in the CDR3. From germline, CDR1 is GTSNPN and CDR2 SVGIG (reference sequence). V lost 0 bases to trimming and J lost 1 base, with 15 bases between them. CDR3: CAWSVRGKGSNTEAFF. The CDR3 DNA follows: TGTGCCTGGAGTGTACGTGGAAAAGGGTCGAACACTGAAGCTTTCTTT. Looking up the rest from reference TRBV30 and TRBJ1-1 gives the full variable domain: SQTIHQWPATLVQPVGSPLSLECTVEGTSNPNLYWYRQAAGRGLQLLFYSVGIGQISSEVPQNLSASRPQDRQFILSSKKLLLSDSGFYLCAWSVRGKGSNTEAFFGQGTRLTVV.

The chain couples TRBV6-1 to TRBJ1-2, with D perhaps TRBD1 (5 bases). This CDR3 has 10 residues. Germline assignment: CDR1 MNHNS and CDR2 SASEGT. Trimming took 10 bases from V and 7 from J, leaving 10 bases between them. As DNA, the CDR3 is TGTGCCACCTGGGGGGGTGGCTACACCTTC. This codes for CATWGGGYTF.

This clone has just a few counts. V usage is TRBV7-9 and J usage is TRBJ1-2; D is undetermined. V lost 8 bases to trimming and J lost 4 bases, with 11 bases between them. Germline values: CDR1 SEHNR, CDR2 FQNEAQ (reference sequence). The CDR3 length is 12 residues. The CDR3 protein is CASLTGGYGYTF. Written as DNA, the CDR3 is TGTGCCAGCCTAACGGGCGGCTATGGCTACACCTTC.

CDR3 loop: CASSLSQGNTIYF. CDR3 in DNA: TGTGCCAGCAGCCTTTCACAGGGAAACACCATATATTTT. The chain uses TRBV11-2 and TRBJ1-3; D is unclear. This CDR3 is built from 13 residues. The V end was cut by 5 bases, the J end by 4 bases, with 9 bases between. Germline V CDR1 and CDR2: SGHAT, FQNNGV. Looking up the rest from reference TRBV11-2 and TRBJ1-3 gives the full variable domain: EAGVAQSPRYKIIEKRQSVAFWCNPISGHATLYWYQQILGQGPKLLIQFQNNGVVDDSQLPKDRFSAERLKGVDSTLKIQPAKLEDSAVYLCASSLSQGNTIYFGEGSWLTVV.

V gene TRBV11-2 combines with J gene TRBJ2-3, with 14 bases lining up with TRBD2. There are 17 residues in the CDR3. The junction had 4 bases not matched to a gene; V was cut back by 5 bases and J by 0 bases. The germline gives CDR1 SGHAT, CDR2 FQNNGV. Here the CDR3 reads CASSLGLAGVSTDTQYF. The CDR3 coding sequence is TGTGCCAGCAGCCTGGGACTAGCGGGGGTGAGCACAGATACGCAGTATTTT.